A selection of T cell receptor beta chains follows, all from one sample in a study of blood T cell repertoires in COVID-19. Sequencing used immunoSEQ multiplex PCR; TCRdb keeps in-frame clones, though not all of them. This repertoire shows tens of thousands of clones, 86% found once; its top ten account for around 1.4%. The sample consisted of peripheral blood. Source of these receptors: a woman aged 55-70 years with acute or convalescent COVID-19. The CDR3 runs from the conserved cysteine through the conserved F or W. A D gene is named only where the DNA matches it firmly. Rows may omit the clone size; those that give it use once, few, many or a size class.

abundance | len | j_gene | v_gene | d_gene | CDR3aa | CDR3nt
. | 14 | TRBJ2-7 | TRBV6-2/TRBV6-3 | TRBD2 | CASSAGGLLYEQYF | TGTGCCAGCAGTGCGGGGGGCCTACTCTACGAGCAGTACTTC
. | 16 | TRBJ1-2 | TRBV4-1 | . | CASSQAAEIPNYGYTF | TGCGCCAGCAGCCAAGCTGCGGAGATTCCTAACTATGGCTACACCTTC
. | 18 | TRBJ2-3 | TRBV18 | TRBD1 | CASSPRTGLTPSTDTQYF | TGTGCCAGCTCACCACGGACAGGGCTTACTCCTAGCACAGATACGCAGTATTTT
. | 16 | TRBJ1-3 | TRBV3-1/TRBV3-2 | . | CASSQGSVSSGNTIYF | TGTGCCAGCAGCCAAGGGAGCGTTAGCTCTGGAAACACCATATATTTT
. | 15 | TRBJ2-3 | TRBV6-5 | TRBD1 | CATPQPGQGTDTQYF | TGTGCCACCCCCCAACCGGGACAGGGGACAGATACGCAGTATTTT
. | 14 | TRBJ1-2 | TRBV5-5 | TRBD1 | CASSQRQGDYGYTF | TGTGCCAGCAGCCAGCGGCAGGGGGACTATGGCTACACCTTC
. | 24 | TRBJ2-1 | TRBV21-1 | . | CASSKYLSQWDSLSRAGWRDEQFF | TGTGCCAGCAGCAAATATCTCTCTCAATGGGATTCTCTCTCTCGAGCGGGATGGCGGGATGAGCAGTTCTTC
. | 14 | TRBJ1-6 | TRBV19 | . | CASSFASLNSPLHF | TGTGCCAGTAGTTTTGCGTCACTCAACTCACCCCTCCACTTT
. | 14 | TRBJ2-5 | TRBV19 | TRBD1 | CASSFTGGYETQYF | TGTGCCAGTAGTTTTACAGGGGGCTATGAGACCCAGTACTTC
once | 16 | TRBJ2-7 | TRBV3-1/TRBV3-2 | TRBD1 | CASSRSLGQGTYEQYF | TGTGCCAGCAGCCGGTCACTAGGACAGGGCACCTACGAGCAGTACTTC
. | 14 | TRBJ2-7 | TRBV18 | . | CASSTGDGPYEQYF | TGTGCCAGCTCAACGGGGGACGGACCCTACGAGCAGTACTTC
. | 14 | TRBJ1-5 | TRBV6-1 | . | CASSDTGYNQPQHF | TGTGCCAGCAGTGACACCGGGTATAATCAGCCCCAGCATTTT
. | 13 | TRBJ1-5 | TRBV4-1 | . | CASSPWGSQPQHF | TGCGCCAGCAGCCCTTGGGGCAGTCAGCCCCAGCATTTT
. | 16 | TRBJ2-3 | TRBV5-1 | . | CASSSAGPRYTDTQYF | TGCGCCAGCAGCAGCGCAGGGCCCCGGTACACAGATACGCAGTATTTT
once | 16 | TRBJ1-5 | TRBV30 | . | CAWSVGGYRTNQPQHF | TGTGCCTGGAGTGTTGGGGGGTACAGGACCAATCAGCCCCAGCATTTT
. | 12 | TRBJ2-7 | TRBV5-1 | . | CASSLTADEQYF | TGCGCCAGCAGCTTGACTGCCGACGAGCAGTACTTC
. | 17 | TRBJ2-1 | TRBV20-1 | TRBD2 | CSASSSGLAGTYNEQFF | TGCAGTGCTAGTAGTTCTGGCCTAGCGGGGACCTACAATGAGCAGTTCTTC
. | 16 | TRBJ2-2 | TRBV7-7 | . | CASSLGVGTNTGELFF | TGTGCCAGCAGCTTAGGAGTCGGGACGAACACCGGGGAGCTGTTTTTT
few | 17 | TRBJ1-3 | TRBV29-1 | TRBD1 | CSVAILAGQSSGNTIYF | TGCAGCGTCGCAATACTCGCGGGACAGAGCTCTGGAAACACCATATATTTT
. | 14 | TRBJ2-7 | TRBV5-6 | TRBD1 | CASSLRDRGHEQYF | TGTGCCAGCAGCTTGAGGGACAGAGGCCACGAGCAGTACTTC
few | 15 | TRBJ1-2 | TRBV6-5 | . | CASSYSGLFNYGYTF | TGTGCCAGCAGTTACTCCGGGTTGTTTAACTATGGCTACACCTTC
. | 13 | TRBJ1-2 | TRBV6-5 | TRBD1 | CASTERTGIGYTF | TGTGCCAGCACCGAACGGACAGGGATTGGCTACACCTTC
. | 12 | TRBJ1-5 | TRBV29-1 | . | CSVARAGEPQHF | TGCAGCGTTGCTCGGGCCGGGGAGCCCCAGCATTTT
. | 15 | TRBJ1-1 | TRBV2 | . | CASSEGSEGPYEAFF | TGTGCCAGCAGTGAAGGCAGTGAGGGCCCCTATGAAGCTTTCTTT
. | 18 | TRBJ2-2 | TRBV4-2 | TRBD2 | CASSQDSRLAGAGGELFF | TGTGCCAGCAGCCAAGATAGCAGGCTAGCGGGAGCCGGCGGGGAGCTGTTTTTT